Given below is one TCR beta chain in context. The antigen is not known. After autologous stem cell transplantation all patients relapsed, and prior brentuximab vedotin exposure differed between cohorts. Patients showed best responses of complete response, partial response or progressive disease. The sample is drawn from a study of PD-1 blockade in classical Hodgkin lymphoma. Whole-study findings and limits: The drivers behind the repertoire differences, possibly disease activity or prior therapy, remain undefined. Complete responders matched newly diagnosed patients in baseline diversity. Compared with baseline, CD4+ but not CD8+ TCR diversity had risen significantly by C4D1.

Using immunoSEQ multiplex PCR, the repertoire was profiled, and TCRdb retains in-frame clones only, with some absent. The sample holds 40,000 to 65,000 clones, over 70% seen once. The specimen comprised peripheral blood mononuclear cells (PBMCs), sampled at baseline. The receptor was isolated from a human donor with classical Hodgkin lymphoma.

The CDR3 loop reads CASRASSNEQFF. CDR3 nucleotide sequence: TGTGCCAGCAGGGCTAGCAGTAATGAGCAGTTCTTC. J is TRBJ2-1 and V is TRBV11-3; D possibly corresponds to TRBD2 (5 bases). Looked up from germline, CDR1 is SGHNT and CDR2 is YENEEA. V lost 6 bases, J lost 7 bases, and 10 bases lay in between. The CDR3 contains 12 residues.